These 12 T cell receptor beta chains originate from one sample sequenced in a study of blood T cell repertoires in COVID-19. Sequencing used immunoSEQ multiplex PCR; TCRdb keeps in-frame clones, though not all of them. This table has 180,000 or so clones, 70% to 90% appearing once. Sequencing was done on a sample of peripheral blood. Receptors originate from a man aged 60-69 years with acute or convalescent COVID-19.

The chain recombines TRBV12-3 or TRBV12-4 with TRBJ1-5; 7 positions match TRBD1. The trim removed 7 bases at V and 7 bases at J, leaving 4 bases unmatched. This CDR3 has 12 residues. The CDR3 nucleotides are TGTGCCAGCAACCTAGGGGGCCAGCCCCAGCATTTT. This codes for CASNLGGQPQHF.

The CDR3 loop is CASLRPIYNEQFF. CDR3 DNA sequence: TGCGCCAGTCTCAGGCCCATCTACAATGAGCAGTTCTTC. The chain carries TRBV10-2 and TRBJ2-1, with no clear D. V was pared by 9 bases and J by 3 bases, with 12 bases between. The V gene's germline CDR1 is WSHSY and CDR2 SAAADI. The CDR3 has 13 residues.

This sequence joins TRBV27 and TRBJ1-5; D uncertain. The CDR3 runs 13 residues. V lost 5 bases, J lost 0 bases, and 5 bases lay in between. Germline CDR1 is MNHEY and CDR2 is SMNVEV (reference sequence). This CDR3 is CASSPRSNQPQHF. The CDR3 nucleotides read TGTGCCAGCAGTCCTCGTAGCAATCAGCCCCAGCATTTT.

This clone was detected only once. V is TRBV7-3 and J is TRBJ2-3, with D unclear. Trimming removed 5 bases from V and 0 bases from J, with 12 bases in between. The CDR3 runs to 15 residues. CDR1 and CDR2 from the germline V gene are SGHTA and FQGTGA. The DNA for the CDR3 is TGTGCCAGCAGCCCGACTGGCCCTAGCACAGATACGCAGTATTTT. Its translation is CASSPTGPSTDTQYF.

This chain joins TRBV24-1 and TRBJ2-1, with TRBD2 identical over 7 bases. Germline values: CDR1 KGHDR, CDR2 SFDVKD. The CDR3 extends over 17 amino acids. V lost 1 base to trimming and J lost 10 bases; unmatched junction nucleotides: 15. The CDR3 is CATSDLPSGRAEGEQFF. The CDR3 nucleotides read TGTGCCACCAGTGATTTACCTTCAGGGAGGGCGGAGGGGGAGCAGTTCTTC.

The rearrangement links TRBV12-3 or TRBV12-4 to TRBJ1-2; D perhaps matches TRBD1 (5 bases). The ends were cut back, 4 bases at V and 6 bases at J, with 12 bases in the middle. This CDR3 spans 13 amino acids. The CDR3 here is CASSYQGQDGYTF. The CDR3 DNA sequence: TGTGCCAGCAGTTACCAGGGCCAAGATGGCTACACCTTC.

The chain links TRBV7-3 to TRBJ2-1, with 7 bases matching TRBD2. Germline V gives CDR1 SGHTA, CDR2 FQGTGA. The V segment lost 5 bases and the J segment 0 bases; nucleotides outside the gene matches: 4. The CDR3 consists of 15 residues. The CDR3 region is CASSPPGGSYNEQFF. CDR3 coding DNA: TGTGCCAGCAGCCCCCCGGGGGGCTCCTACAATGAGCAGTTCTTC. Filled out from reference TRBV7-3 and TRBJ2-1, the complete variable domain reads GAGVSQTPSNKVTEKGKYVELRCDPISGHTALYWYRQSLGQGPEFLIYFQGTGAADDSGLPNDRFFAVRPEGSVSTLKIQRTERGDSAVYLCASSPPGGSYNEQFFGPGTRLTVL.

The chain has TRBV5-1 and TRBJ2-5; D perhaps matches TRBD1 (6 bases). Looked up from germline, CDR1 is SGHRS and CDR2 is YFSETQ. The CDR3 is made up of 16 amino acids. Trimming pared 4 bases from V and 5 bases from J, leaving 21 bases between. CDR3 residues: CASSIAPEGVKETQYF. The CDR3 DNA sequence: TGCGCCAGCAGCATCGCCCCAGAGGGGGTAAAGGAGACCCAGTACTTC.

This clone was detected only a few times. The CDR3 nucleotides are TGTGCAAGTCGCTTAGCACTACCGGGACTAGCGGCCGAAGAGACCCAGTACTTC. Residues: CASRLALPGLAAEETQYF. The rearrangement joins TRBV12-2 to TRBJ2-5; TRBD2, the table's D call, lacks a check against the DNA. TRBV12-2 is tagged as a pseudogene. CDR3 size: 18 residues.

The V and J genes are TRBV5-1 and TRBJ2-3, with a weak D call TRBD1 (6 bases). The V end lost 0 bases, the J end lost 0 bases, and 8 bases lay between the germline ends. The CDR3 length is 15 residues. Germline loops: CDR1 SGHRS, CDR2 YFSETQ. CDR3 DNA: TGCGCCAGCAGCTTGGGGACAGCTAGCACAGATACGCAGTATTTT. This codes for CASSLGTASTDTQYF.

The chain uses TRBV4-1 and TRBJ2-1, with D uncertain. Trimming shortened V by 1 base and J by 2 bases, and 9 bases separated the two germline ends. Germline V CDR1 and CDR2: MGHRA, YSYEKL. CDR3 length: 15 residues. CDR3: CASSQVVLAYNEQFF. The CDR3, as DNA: TGCGCCAGCAGCCAAGTAGTGTTGGCCTACAATGAGCAGTTCTTC.

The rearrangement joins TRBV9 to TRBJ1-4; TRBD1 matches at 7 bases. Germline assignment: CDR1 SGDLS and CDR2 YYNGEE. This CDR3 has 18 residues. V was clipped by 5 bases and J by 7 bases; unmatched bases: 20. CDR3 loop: CASRLILRDRVKSEKLFF. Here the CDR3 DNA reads TGTGCCAGCAGACTAATACTAAGAGACAGGGTCAAAAGTGAAAAACTGTTTTTT. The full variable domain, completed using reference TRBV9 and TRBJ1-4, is DSGVTQTPKHLITATGQRVTLRCSPRSGDLSVYWYQQSLDQGLQFLIQYYNGEERAKGNILERFSAQQFPDLHSELNLSSLELGDSALYFCASRLILRDRVKSEKLFFGSGTQLSVL.